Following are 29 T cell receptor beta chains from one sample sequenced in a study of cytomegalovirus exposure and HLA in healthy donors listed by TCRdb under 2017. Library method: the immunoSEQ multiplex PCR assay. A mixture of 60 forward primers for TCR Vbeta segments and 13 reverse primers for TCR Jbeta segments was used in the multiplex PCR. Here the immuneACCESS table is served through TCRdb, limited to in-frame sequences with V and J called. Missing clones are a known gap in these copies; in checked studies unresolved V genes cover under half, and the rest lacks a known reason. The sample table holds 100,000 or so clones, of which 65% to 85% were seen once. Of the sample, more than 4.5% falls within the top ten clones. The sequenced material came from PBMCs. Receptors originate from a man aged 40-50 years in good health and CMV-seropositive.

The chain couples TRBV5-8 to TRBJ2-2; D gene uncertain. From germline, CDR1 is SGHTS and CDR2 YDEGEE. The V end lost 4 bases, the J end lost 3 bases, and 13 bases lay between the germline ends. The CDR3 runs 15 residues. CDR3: CASSHDLGDTGELFF. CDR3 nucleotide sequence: TGTGCCAGCAGCCACGATCTAGGAGACACCGGGGAGCTGTTTTTT.

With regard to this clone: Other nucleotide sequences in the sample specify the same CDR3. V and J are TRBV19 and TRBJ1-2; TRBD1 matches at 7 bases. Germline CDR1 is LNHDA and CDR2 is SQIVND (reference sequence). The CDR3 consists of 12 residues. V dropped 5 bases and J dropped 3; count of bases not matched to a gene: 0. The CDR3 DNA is TGTGCCAGTAGTGACAGGGACTATGGCTACACCTTC. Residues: CASSDRDYGYTF. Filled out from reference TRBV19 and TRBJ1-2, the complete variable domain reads DGGITQSPKYLFRKEGQNVTLSCEQNLNHDAMYWYRQDPGQGLRLIYYSQIVNDFQKGDIAEGYSVSREKKESFPLTVTSAQKNPTAFYLCASSDRDYGYTFGSGTRLTVV.

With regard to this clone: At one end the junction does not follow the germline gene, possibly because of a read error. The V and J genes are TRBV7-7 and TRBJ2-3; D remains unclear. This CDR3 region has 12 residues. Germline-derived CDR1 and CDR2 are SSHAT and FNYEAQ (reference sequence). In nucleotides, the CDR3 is TGTGCTAGCAGCCCGACTGGGGATACGCAGTATTTT. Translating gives CASSPTGDTQYF.

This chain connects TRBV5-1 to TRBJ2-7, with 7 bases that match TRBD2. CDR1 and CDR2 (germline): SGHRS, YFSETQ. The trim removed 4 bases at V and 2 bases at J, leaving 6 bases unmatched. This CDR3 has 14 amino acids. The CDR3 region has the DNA TGCGCCAGCAGCATTAGCGGGTTGACCTACGAGCAGTACTTC. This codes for CASSISGLTYEQYF.

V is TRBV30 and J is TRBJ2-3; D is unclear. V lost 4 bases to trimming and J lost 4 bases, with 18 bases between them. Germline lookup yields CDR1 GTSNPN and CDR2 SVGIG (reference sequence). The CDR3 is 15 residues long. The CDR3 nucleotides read TGTGCCTGGACCCCAACCCGGGTCGGCCCAGATACGCAGTATTTT. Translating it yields CAWTPTRVGPDTQYF.

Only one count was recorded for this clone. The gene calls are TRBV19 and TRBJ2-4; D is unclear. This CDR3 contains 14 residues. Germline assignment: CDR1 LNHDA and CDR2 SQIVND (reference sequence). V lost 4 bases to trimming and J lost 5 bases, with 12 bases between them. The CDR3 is CASSTLRQENIQYF. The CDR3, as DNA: TGTGCCAGTAGTACTCTCCGACAAGAAAACATTCAGTACTTC.

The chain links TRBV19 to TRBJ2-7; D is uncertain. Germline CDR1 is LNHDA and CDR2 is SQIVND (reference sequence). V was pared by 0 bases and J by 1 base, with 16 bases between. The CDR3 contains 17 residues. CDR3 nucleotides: TGTGCCAGTAGTATAGATGCCGTCGCACTCCAATCCTACGAGCAGTACTTC. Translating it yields CASSIDAVALQSYEQYF.

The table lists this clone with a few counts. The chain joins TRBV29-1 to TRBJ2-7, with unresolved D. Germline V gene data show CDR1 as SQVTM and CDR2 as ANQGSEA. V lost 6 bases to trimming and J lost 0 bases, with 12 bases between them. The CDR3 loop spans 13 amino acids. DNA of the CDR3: TGCAGCGTGAGTGGCGGATCCTCCTACGAGCAGTACTTC. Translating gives CSVSGGSSYEQYF.

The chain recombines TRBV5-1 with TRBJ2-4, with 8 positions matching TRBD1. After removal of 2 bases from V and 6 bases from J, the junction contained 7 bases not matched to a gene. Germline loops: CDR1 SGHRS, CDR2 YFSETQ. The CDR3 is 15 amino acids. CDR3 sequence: CASSFDRGGGNIQYF. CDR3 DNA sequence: TGCGCCAGCAGCTTTGACAGGGGAGGCGGAAACATTCAGTACTTC.

The CDR3 DNA reads as TGTGCCAGCACCGATGGACCGAGGAGGGAATCAGATACGCAGTATTTT. It specifies CASTDGPRRESDTQYF. The rearrangement links TRBV2 to TRBJ2-3, with a possible D match to TRBD2 (6 bases). Per the germline V gene, CDR1 is SNHLY and CDR2 is FYNNEI. This CDR3 spans 16 amino acids. V lost 7 bases to trimming and J lost 4 bases, with 21 bases between them.

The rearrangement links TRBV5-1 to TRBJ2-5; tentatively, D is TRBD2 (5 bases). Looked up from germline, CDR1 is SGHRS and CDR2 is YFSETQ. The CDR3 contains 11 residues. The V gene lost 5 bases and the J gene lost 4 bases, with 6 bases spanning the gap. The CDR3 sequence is CASREAETQYF. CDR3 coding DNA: TGCGCCAGCAGGGAGGCAGAGACCCAGTACTTC. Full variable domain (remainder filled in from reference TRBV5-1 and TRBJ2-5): KAGVTQTPRYLIKTRGQQVTLSCSPISGHRSVSWYQQTPGQGLQFLFEYFSETQRNKGNFPGRFSGRQFSNSRSEMNVSTLELGDSALYLCASREAETQYFGPGTRLLVL.

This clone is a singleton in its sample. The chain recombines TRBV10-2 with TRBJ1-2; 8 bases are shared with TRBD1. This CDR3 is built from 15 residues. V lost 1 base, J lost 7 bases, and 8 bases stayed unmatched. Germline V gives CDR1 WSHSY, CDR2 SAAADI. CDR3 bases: TGCGCCAGCAGTGAGTATAGGCAGGGGGCATCTGGCTACACCTTC. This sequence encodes CASSEYRQGASGYTF.

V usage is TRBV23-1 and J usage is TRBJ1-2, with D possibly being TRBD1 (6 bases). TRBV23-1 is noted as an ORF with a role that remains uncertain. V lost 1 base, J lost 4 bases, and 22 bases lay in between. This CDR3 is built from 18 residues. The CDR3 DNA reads TGCGCCAGCAGTCAATGTGGGCAGGGGTTCGGTCGGCCCTATGGCTACACCTTC. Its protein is CASSQCGQGFGRPYGYTF.

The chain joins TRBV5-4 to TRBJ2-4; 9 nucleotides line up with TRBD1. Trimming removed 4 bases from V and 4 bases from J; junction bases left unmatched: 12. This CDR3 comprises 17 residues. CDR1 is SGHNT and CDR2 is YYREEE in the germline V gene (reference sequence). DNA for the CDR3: TGTGCCAGCAGCCGGGAGTTACAGGGGGCTGGGAAAAACATTCAGTACTTC. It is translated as CASSRELQGAGKNIQYF.

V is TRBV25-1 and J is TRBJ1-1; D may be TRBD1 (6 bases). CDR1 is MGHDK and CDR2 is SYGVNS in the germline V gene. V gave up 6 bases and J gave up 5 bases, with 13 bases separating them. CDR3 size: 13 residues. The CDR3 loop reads CASRARGLTEAFF. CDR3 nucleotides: TGTGCCAGCAGAGCCAGGGGCCTGACTGAAGCTTTCTTT. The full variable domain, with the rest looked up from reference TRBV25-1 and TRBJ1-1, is EADIYQTPRYLVIGTGKKITLECSQTMGHDKMYWYQQDPGMELHLIHYSYGVNSTEKGDLSSESTVSRIRTEHFPLTLESARPSHTSQYLCASRARGLTEAFFGQGTRLTVV.

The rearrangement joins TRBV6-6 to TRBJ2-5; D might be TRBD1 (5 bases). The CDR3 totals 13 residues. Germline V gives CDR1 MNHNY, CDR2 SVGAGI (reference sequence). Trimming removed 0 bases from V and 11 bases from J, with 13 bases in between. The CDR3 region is CASSYSGFDSQYF. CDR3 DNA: TGTGCCAGCAGTTACTCGGGTTTTGACAGTCAGTACTTC.

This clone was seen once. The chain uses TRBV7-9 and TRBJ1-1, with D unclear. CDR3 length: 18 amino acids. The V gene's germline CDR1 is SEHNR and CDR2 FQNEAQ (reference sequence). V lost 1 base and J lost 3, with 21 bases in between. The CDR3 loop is CASSLEGGYGLRHTEAFF. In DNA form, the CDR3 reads TGTGCCAGCAGCTTAGAGGGAGGCTACGGGCTTAGGCACACTGAAGCTTTCTTT. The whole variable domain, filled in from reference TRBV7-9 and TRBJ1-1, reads DTGVSQNPRHKITKRGQNVTFRCDPISEHNRLYWYRQTLGQGPEFLTYFQNEAQLEKSRLLSDRFSAERPKGSFSTLEIQRTEQGDSAMYLCASSLEGGYGLRHTEAFFGQGTRLTVV.

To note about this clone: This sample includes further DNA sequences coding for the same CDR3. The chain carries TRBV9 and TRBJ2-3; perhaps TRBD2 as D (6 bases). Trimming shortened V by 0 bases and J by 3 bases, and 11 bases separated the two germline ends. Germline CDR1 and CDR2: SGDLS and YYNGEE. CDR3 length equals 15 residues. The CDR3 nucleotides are TGTGCCAGCAGCGTAGAGGCGGGGCGGACAGATACGCAGTATTTT. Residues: CASSVEAGRTDTQYF. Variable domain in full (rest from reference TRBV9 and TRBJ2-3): DSGVTQTPKHLITATGQRVTLRCSPRSGDLSVYWYQQSLDQGLQFLIQYYNGEERAKGNILERFSAQQFPDLHSELNLSSLELGDSALYFCASSVEAGRTDTQYFGPGTRLTVL.

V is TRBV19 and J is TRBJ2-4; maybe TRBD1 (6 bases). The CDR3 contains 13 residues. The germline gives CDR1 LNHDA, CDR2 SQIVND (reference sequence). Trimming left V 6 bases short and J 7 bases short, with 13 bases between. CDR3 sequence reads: CASSTGRANIQYF. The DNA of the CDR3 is TGTGCCAGTAGCACAGGGCGGGCGAACATTCAGTACTTC.

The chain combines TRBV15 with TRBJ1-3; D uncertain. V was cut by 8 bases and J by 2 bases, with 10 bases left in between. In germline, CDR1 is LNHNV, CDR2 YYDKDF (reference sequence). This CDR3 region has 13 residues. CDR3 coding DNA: TGTGCCACCGGCGGCAGCACTGGAAACACCATATATTTT. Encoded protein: CATGGSTGNTIYF.

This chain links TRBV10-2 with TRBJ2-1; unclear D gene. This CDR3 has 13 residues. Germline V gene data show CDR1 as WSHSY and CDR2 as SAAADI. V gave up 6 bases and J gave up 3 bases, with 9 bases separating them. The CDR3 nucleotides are TGCGCCAGCAGGCCAGGCCTCTACAATGAGCAGTTCTTC. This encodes CASRPGLYNEQFF.

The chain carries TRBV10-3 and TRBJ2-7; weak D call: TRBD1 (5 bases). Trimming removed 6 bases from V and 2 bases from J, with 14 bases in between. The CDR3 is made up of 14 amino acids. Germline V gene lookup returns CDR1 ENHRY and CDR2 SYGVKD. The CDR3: CAIRVTDGPYEQYF. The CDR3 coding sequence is TGTGCCATCAGGGTGACAGACGGTCCCTACGAGCAGTACTTC.

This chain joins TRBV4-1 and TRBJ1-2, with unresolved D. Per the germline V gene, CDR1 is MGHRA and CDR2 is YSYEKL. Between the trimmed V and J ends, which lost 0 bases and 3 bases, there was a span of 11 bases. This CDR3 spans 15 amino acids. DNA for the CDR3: TGCGCCAGCAGCCAAGAACTAGTCGTCTACTATGGCTACACCTTC. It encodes CASSQELVVYYGYTF.

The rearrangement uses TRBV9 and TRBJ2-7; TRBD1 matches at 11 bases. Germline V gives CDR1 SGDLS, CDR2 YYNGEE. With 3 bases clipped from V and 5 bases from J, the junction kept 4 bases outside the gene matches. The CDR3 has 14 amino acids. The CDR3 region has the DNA TGTGCCAGCAGCGGATGGGACAGGGGGGACGAGCAGTACTTC. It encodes CASSGWDRGDEQYF.

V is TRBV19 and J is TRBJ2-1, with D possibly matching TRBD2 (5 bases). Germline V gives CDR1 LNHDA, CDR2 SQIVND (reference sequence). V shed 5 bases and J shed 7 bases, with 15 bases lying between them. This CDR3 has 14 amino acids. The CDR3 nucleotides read TGTGCCAGTAGTCCCCCCGTCGGCGGGAATGAGCAGTTCTTC. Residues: CASSPPVGGNEQFF. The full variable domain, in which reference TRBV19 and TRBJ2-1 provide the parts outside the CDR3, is DGGITQSPKYLFRKEGQNVTLSCEQNLNHDAMYWYRQDPGQGLRLIYYSQIVNDFQKGDIAEGYSVSREKKESFPLTVTSAQKNPTAFYLCASSPPVGGNEQFFGPGTRLTVL.

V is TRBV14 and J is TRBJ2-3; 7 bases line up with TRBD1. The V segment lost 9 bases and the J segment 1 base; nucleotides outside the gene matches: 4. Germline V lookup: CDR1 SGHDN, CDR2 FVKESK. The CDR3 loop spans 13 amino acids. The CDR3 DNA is TGTGCCAGTAACAGGGGCGGCACAGATACGCAGTATTTT. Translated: CASNRGGTDTQYF.

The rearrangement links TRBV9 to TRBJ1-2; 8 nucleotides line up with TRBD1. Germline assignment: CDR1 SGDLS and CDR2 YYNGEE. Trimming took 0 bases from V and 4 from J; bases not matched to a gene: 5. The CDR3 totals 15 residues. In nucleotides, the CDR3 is TGTGCCAGCAGCGTAGTTTCAGGGGGCGGCTATGGCTACACCTTC. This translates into CASSVVSGGGYGYTF.

CDR3 loop: CAIVGQNTGELFF. As DNA, the CDR3 is TGTGCCATCGTGGGGCAGAACACCGGGGAGCTGTTTTTT. V is TRBV7-8 and J is TRBJ2-2, with a weak D call TRBD1 (5 bases). V was clipped by 10 bases and J by 1 base, with 10 bases between them. Germline CDR1 and CDR2: SGHVS and FQNEAQ. The CDR3 covers 13 residues.

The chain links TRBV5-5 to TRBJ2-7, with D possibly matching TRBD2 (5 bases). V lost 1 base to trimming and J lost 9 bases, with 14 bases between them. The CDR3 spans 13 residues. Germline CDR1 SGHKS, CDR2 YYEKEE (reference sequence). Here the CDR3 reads CASSLIFLGVQYF. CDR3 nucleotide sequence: TGTGCCAGCAGCTTGATCTTTCTCGGGGTGCAGTACTTC.